The 13 T cell receptor beta chains below all came from one sample that was sequenced in a study of cytomegalovirus exposure and HLA in healthy donors (dated by TCRdb to about 2017). The receptor library was made with the immunoSEQ multiplex PCR assay. For the multiplex PCR, a mixture combining 60 forward primers for TCR Vbeta segments and 13 reverse primers for TCR Jbeta segments was used. TCRdb holds this immuneACCESS table with in-frame rearrangements only. Some clones are missing; in checked studies, unresolved V genes explain under half, and the rest has no known cause. The table for this sample lists under 150,000 clones; approximately 75% of them were counted only once. The ten largest clones represent about 1.1% of the sample. Sequenced sample: PBMCs. The receptors originated from a male donor in good health and CMV-seronegative.

This chain links TRBV19 with TRBJ1-3, with D unresolved. Per germline, CDR1 LNHDA and CDR2 SQIVND (reference sequence). V was pared by 6 bases and J by 4 bases, with 16 bases between. This CDR3 is built from 15 residues. CDR3 coding DNA: TGTGCCAGTAGCCCCCCGGGGAGGGCAGGAAACACCATATATTTT. Translated, it gives CASSPPGRAGNTIYF.

This clone was observed a few times. The same CDR3 also results from other DNA sequences found in this sample. The chain employs TRBV6-5 and TRBJ1-5, with 10 bases that match TRBD1. J lost 2 bases, V lost 0 bases, and 1 base had no gene match. Germline V gene data show CDR1 as MNHEY and CDR2 as SVGAGI. The CDR3 consists of 16 residues. The CDR3 DNA reads as TGTGCCAGCAGTTACTCTGGGACAGGGGGCAATCAGCCCCAGCATTTT. This translates into CASSYSGTGGNQPQHF.

This clone was seen only a few times. The V and J genes are TRBV14 and TRBJ1-6, with 9 bases matching TRBD1. Trimming removed 3 bases from V and 9 bases from J; junction bases left unmatched: 3. CDR1 and CDR2 from the germline V gene are SGHDN and FVKESK. This CDR3 contains 14 residues. The CDR3 DNA reads as TGTGCCAGCAGCCAGGACAGGGGTCGTTCACCCCTCCACTTT. It encodes CASSQDRGRSPLHF.

The chain has TRBV6-1 and TRBJ1-1, with TRBD1 identical over 10 bases. Germline V CDR1 and CDR2: MNHNS, SASEGT. V shed 5 bases, J shed 4 bases, and the junction held 4 bases outside the gene matches. CDR3 size: 14 residues. CDR3 region: CASSSGQGGTEAFF. CDR3 sequence (DNA): TGTGCCAGCAGTTCCGGACAGGGGGGCACTGAAGCTTTCTTT.

CDR3 coding DNA: TGTGCCAGCTCTCCTTACCTATACGGGAATCAGCCCCAGCATTTT. Residues: CASSPYLYGNQPQHF. The rearrangement uses TRBV18 and TRBJ1-5, with D unresolved. V was pared by 6 bases and J by 4 bases, with 16 bases between. This CDR3 has 15 residues. Germline CDR1 and CDR2: KGHSH and LQKENI.

This CDR3 is CASSIAQTPGNTIYF. In DNA, the CDR3 is TGTGCCAGTAGTATAGCACAGACACCTGGAAACACCATATATTTT. The chain employs TRBV19 and TRBJ1-3; D call uncertain. Germline lookup yields CDR1 LNHDA and CDR2 SQIVND (reference sequence). The CDR3 totals 15 residues. Trimming shortened V by 1 base and J by 2 bases, and 9 bases separated the two germline ends.

This chain links TRBV6-5 with TRBJ1-1; D uncertain. Trimming took 6 bases from V and 7 from J, leaving 12 bases between them. This CDR3 is built from 12 residues. Germline loops: CDR1 MNHEY, CDR2 SVGAGI. The CDR3 DNA sequence: TGTGCCAGCAGCCACGATCGGGATGAAGCTTTCTTT. Its protein product is CASSHDRDEAFF.

A single count supports this clone. The chain carries TRBV14 and TRBJ2-5; the D is unclear. Trimming left V 5 bases short and J 8 bases short, with 9 bases between. This CDR3 comprises 11 residues. Germline V gene data show CDR1 as SGHDN and CDR2 as FVKESK. The CDR3 DNA reads TGTGCCAGCAGCGACAAGAGAACCCAGTACTTC. Translation gives CASSDKRTQYF.

The chain couples TRBV9 to TRBJ2-3; no firm D call. V was shortened by 5 bases and J by 5 bases, with 12 bases between the two germline ends. The germline V gene has CDR1 SGDLS and CDR2 YYNGEE. CDR3 length equals 13 residues. The CDR3 coding sequence is TGTGCCAGCAGTGCGGCAGTGGGAGATACGCAGTATTTT. Translated: CASSAAVGDTQYF.

This sequence joins TRBV5-4 and TRBJ2-7, with D hard to call. Germline V gives CDR1 SGHNT, CDR2 YYREEE (reference sequence). This CDR3 spans 13 amino acids. Between the trimmed V and J ends, which lost 4 bases and 4 bases, there was a span of 12 bases. CDR3 sequence reads: CASSHFQVYEQYF. The DNA of the CDR3 is TGTGCCAGCAGCCACTTCCAGGTGTACGAGCAGTACTTC.

The chain uses TRBV11-3 and TRBJ2-3; TRBD1 agrees at 7 bases. This CDR3 has 14 amino acids. The germline CDR1 and CDR2 sequences are SGHNT and YENEEA. V gave up 6 bases and J gave up 6 bases; unmatched junction bases: 9. Here the CDR3 reads CASSFLQGTDTQYF. CDR3 in DNA: TGTGCCAGCAGTTTTCTACAGGGGACCGATACGCAGTATTTT.

This chain uses TRBV19 with TRBJ2-1; D might be TRBD2 (6 bases). Germline V gene data show CDR1 as LNHDA and CDR2 as SQIVND (reference sequence). This CDR3 is built from 15 residues. The V end lost 6 bases, the J end lost 1 base, and 13 bases lay between the germline ends. Here the CDR3 reads CASSTSSGSYNEQFF. CDR3 sequence (DNA): TGTGCCAGTAGCACCTCCAGCGGGTCCTACAATGAGCAGTTCTTC. Using reference TRBV19 and TRBJ2-1 for the parts outside the CDR3, the full variable domain is DGGITQSPKYLFRKEGQNVTLSCEQNLNHDAMYWYRQDPGQGLRLIYYSQIVNDFQKGDIAEGYSVSREKKESFPLTVTSAQKNPTAFYLCASSTSSGSYNEQFFGPGTRLTVL.

Only a few counts were recorded for this clone. J is TRBJ1-4 and V is TRBV5-5, with 9 bases aligning to TRBD1. Germline values: CDR1 SGHKS, CDR2 YYEKEE (reference sequence). Trimming removed 0 bases from V and 7 bases from J; junction bases left unmatched: 4. The CDR3 extends over 15 amino acids. The CDR3 region has the DNA TGTGCCAGCAGCTTGGTGGGACAGGGAAGTGAAAAACTGTTTTTT. Its protein product is CASSLVGQGSEKLFF.